This passage covers 25 T cell receptor beta chains from one sample sequenced in a study of metastatic and nonmetastatic thyroid tumors. Every patient was untreated before thyroid surgery. TCRdb redid the clone calls on the PCR reads using MiXCR. The sample lists more than 5,500 clones, 15% to 20% occurring once. Sequenced input: adjacent normal tissue. These receptors all stem from a male donor with papillary thyroid cancer or a benign thyroid nodule (not recorded which). Some clones in this sample may be carry-over from other donors' samples.

This clone was picked up many times. This may come from a read error, since a much larger clone is one base off. The V gene is TRBV2, the J gene TRBJ2-7, with 7 positions matching TRBD2. The CDR3 length is 12 residues. Germline assignment: CDR1 SNHLY and CDR2 FYNNEI. The CDR3 spells CASSPRDYGQYF. The CDR3 DNA follows: TGTGCCAGCAGTCCTAGGGACTACGGGCAGTACTTC. Full variable domain (outside the CDR3, taken from reference TRBV2 and TRBJ2-7): EPEVTQTPSHQVTQMGQEVILRCVPISNHLYFYWYRQILGQKVEFLVSFYNNEISEKSEIFDDQFSVERPDGSNFTLKIRSTKLEDSAMYFCASSPRDYGQYFGPGTRLTVT.

The chain recombines TRBV6-2 or TRBV6-3 with TRBJ2-2; no clear D. Trimming cost V 6 bases and J 1 base, with 12 bases left between them. Looked up from germline, CDR1 is MNHEY and CDR2 is SVGEGT. This CDR3 has 15 amino acids. CDR3 amino acids: CASRAEVGNTGELFF. The CDR3 DNA sequence: TGTGCCAGCAGGGCCGAGGTGGGGAACACCGGGGAGCTGTTTTTT.

This clone has at least ten counts. The chain has TRBV11-3 and TRBJ2-5; unclear D gene. Per the germline V gene, CDR1 is SGHNT and CDR2 is YENEEA. Trimming removed 7 bases from V and 5 bases from J, with 11 bases in between. The CDR3 is made up of 12 amino acids. The DNA of the CDR3 is TGTGCCAGCATGGGCGAAGAGGAGACCCAGTACTTC. This gives the protein CASMGEEETQYF.

The chain combines TRBV7-8 with TRBJ2-7, with TRBD2 matching 13 bases. The CDR3 loop spans 17 amino acids. V shed 5 bases, J shed 1 base, and the junction held 8 bases outside the gene matches. Germline values: CDR1 SGHVS, CDR2 FQNEAQ. This CDR3 reads CASSNGLAGVDSYEQYV. The CDR3 DNA reads as TGTGCCAGCAGCAATGGACTAGCGGGAGTGGATTCCTACGAGCAGTACGTC.

This clone was counted a single time. The chain is built from TRBV18 and TRBJ2-6, with D tentatively TRBD1 (6 bases). CDR3 size: 19 residues. The ends were cut back, 0 bases at V and 0 bases at J, with 15 bases in the middle. CDR1 and CDR2 from the germline V gene are KGHSH and LQKENI. CDR3 sequence (DNA): TGTGCCAGCTCACCACCGGGGGCCACGCCCAACTCTGGGGCCAACGTCCTGACTTTC. Translated, it gives CASSPPGATPNSGANVLTF.

The chain links TRBV9 to TRBJ1-1; D is unresolved. The ends were cut back, 0 bases at V and 0 bases at J, with 15 bases in the middle. The CDR3 has 17 amino acids. Germline V CDR1 and CDR2: SGDLS, YYNGEE. CDR3 DNA: TGTGCCAGCAGCGTAGGAGGGTCAGGTCCCATGAACACTGAAGCTTTCTTT. It translates to CASSVGGSGPMNTEAFF. Supplemented by reference TRBV9 and TRBJ1-1, the full variable domain reads DSGVTQTPKHLITATGQRVTLRCSPRSGDLSVYWYQQSLDQGLQFLIQYYNGEERAKGNILERFSAQQFPDLHSELNLSSLELGDSALYFCASSVGGSGPMNTEAFFGQGTRLTVV.

This clone was seen repeatedly, ten times or more. The V and J genes are TRBV30 and TRBJ2-3, with a weak D call TRBD2 (6 bases). With 2 bases removed from V and 3 bases from J, the gap between germline ends came to 6 bases. The CDR3 is 12 residues long. Germline CDR1 GTSNPN, CDR2 SVGIG (reference sequence). CDR3 protein: CAWSRGTDTQYF. The CDR3 bases are TGTGCCTGGAGTCGGGGGACAGATACGCAGTATTTT.

This clone has a handful of counts. This chain links TRBV6-2 or TRBV6-3 with TRBJ2-2, with D unresolved. This CDR3 has 12 amino acids. Germline CDR1 is MNHEY and CDR2 is SVGEGT. The V end lost 2 bases, the J end lost 4 bases, and 2 bases lay between the germline ends. CDR3 in DNA: TGTGCCAGCAGTTACGGCACCGGGGAGCTGTTTTTT. This gives the protein CASSYGTGELFF.

This clone was found many times. The rearrangement joins TRBV5-5 to TRBJ2-1, with 9 bases fitting TRBD1. Unmatched junction bases numbered 2, after V lost 2 bases and J lost 2 bases. Germline V gene sequence: CDR1 SGHKS, CDR2 YYEKEE (reference sequence). The CDR3 sequence is 15 residues long. Here the CDR3 reads CASSFGTGTYNEQFF. The CDR3 coding sequence is TGTGCCAGCAGCTTTGGGACAGGGACCTACAATGAGCAGTTCTTC.

The rearrangement joins TRBV7-3 to TRBJ2-3; TRBD1 aligns across 8 bases. There are 15 residues in the CDR3. The germline gives CDR1 SGHTA, CDR2 FQGTGA. The J segment lost 4 bases and the V segment lost 4 bases, leaving 7 bases of the junction unmatched. The CDR3 protein is CASSYRQGRADTQYF. CDR3 coding DNA: TGTGCCAGCAGCTATCGACAGGGGCGGGCAGATACGCAGTATTTT.

This clone was seen ten or more times. The chain carries TRBV11-2 and TRBJ1-1; 9 positions agree with TRBD1. The CDR3 spans 13 residues. The germline CDR1 and CDR2 sequences are SGHAT and FQNNGV. The J segment lost 3 bases and the V segment lost 6 bases, leaving 2 bases of the junction unmatched. The CDR3 loop is CASRWTGDTEAFF. The DNA for the CDR3 is TGTGCCAGCAGGTGGACAGGGGACACTGAAGCTTTCTTT.

In DNA, the CDR3 is TGTGCCAGCACCAGCACAGGCACCGGGGAGCTGTTTTTT. It specifies CASTSTGTGELFF. The gene calls are TRBV25-1 and TRBJ2-2, with D perhaps TRBD1 (5 bases). Germline V CDR1 and CDR2: MGHDK, SYGVNS. The CDR3 loop spans 13 amino acids. Trimming took 7 bases from V and 4 from J, leaving 10 bases between them.

This clone has only a few counts. The chain links TRBV6-1 to TRBJ1-2; TRBD1 might be the D (6 bases). The length of the CDR3 is 14 residues. Germline-derived CDR1 and CDR2 are MNHNS and SASEGT. The V end lost 0 bases, the J end lost 8 bases, and 13 bases lay between the germline ends. The CDR3 region is CASSEARRGQGYTF. The CDR3 bases are TGTGCCAGCAGTGAAGCGCGACGGGGGCAAGGCTACACCTTC.

About this clone: Within the sample, other DNA sequences also encode this same CDR3. The rearrangement joins TRBV10-3 to TRBJ1-2; the D gene is possibly TRBD1 (6 bases). CDR1 ENHRY and CDR2 SYGVKD come from the germline V gene. V lost 0 bases, J lost 4 bases, and 12 bases lay in between. The CDR3 sequence is 15 residues long. CDR3 in DNA: TGTGCCATCAGTGAGTCCGCGGAGGGGGGCTATGGCTACACCTTC. As protein: CAISESAEGGYGYTF.

This clone has at least ten counts. The rearrangement joins TRBV28 to TRBJ2-7; TRBD2 aligns across 10 bases. The germline V gene has CDR1 MDHEN and CDR2 SYDVKM. V shed 5 bases and J 1 base; nucleotides not matched to a gene: 8. The CDR3 runs to 16 residues. CDR3: CASSPSGRAASYEQYV. Written as DNA, the CDR3 is TGTGCCAGCAGTCCAAGCGGGAGGGCGGCTTCCTACGAGCAGTACGTC.

This clone turned up a few times. CDR3 sequence: CASSPHLASQETQYF. Here the CDR3 DNA reads TGTGCCAGCAGTCCCCATCTAGCGTCTCAAGAGACCCAGTACTTC. V gene TRBV27 combines with J gene TRBJ2-5; a weak D match, TRBD2 (6 bases). The CDR3 covers 15 residues. Germline CDR1 MNHEY, CDR2 SMNVEV (reference sequence). V lost 5 bases and J 2 bases, leaving 15 bases between the germline ends.

The sample holds many counts of this clone. The rearrangement links TRBV13 to TRBJ2-7; TRBD2 is a possible D gene (6 bases). The CDR3 consists of 14 residues. Deletions cut 3 bases from V and 0 bases from J, with 9 bases between. The germline V gene encodes CDR1 PRHDT and CDR2 FYEKMQ (reference sequence). CDR3 nucleotides: TGTGCCAGCAGCTTTTCGGGAGCCTCCTACGAGCAGTACTTC. Protein sequence: CASSFSGASYEQYF.

In its sample, this clone was seen a few times. The CDR3 end shows no conserved phenylalanine or tryptophan, and so a read error is likely. The rearrangement joins TRBV27 to TRBJ1-1; D is unclear. Between the trimmed V and J ends, which lost 7 bases and 1 base, there was a span of 10 bases. The CDR3 is 13 residues long. From germline, CDR1 is MNHEY and CDR2 SMNVEV (reference sequence). The CDR3 nucleotides are TGTGCCAGCACCGGGGATTGGAACACTGAAGCTTTCTCT. This sequence encodes CASTGDWNTEAFS.

The chain combines TRBV2 with TRBJ2-7; no clear D gene. The germline V gene has CDR1 SNHLY and CDR2 FYNNEI. CDR3 size: 13 residues. Trimming stripped 5 bases from V and 0 bases from J, with 8 bases between. The CDR3 is CASSHWGSYEQYF. CDR3 DNA sequence: TGTGCCAGCAGTCACTGGGGCTCCTACGAGCAGTACTTC.

This chain links TRBV29-1 with TRBJ2-7, with TRBD2 matching 8 bases. The CDR3 runs 13 residues. Germline CDR1 reads SQVTM; CDR2 reads ANQGSEA. CDR3 sequence: CIVNTSGIYEQYF. The DNA of the CDR3 is TGCATCGTCAATACTAGCGGAATCTACGAGCAGTACTTC.

This clone occurred many times. The chain combines TRBV2 with TRBJ1-1, with 7 bases lining up with TRBD1. The V gene end was trimmed by 5 bases and the J gene end by 0 bases; junction bases not matched to a gene: 6. Germline CDR1 reads SNHLY; CDR2 reads FYNNEI. There are 15 residues in the CDR3. The CDR3 DNA reads TGTGCCAGCAGTAAGGAGGGGGCCATGAACACTGAAGCTTTCTTT. Translation gives CASSKEGAMNTEAFF.

The chain couples TRBV19 to TRBJ1-6; a weak D match, TRBD1 (6 bases). Trimming removed 4 bases at V and 8 bases at J, with 15 bases between. The CDR3 contains 15 residues. CDR1 LNHDA and CDR2 SQIVND come from the germline V gene (reference sequence). The CDR3 DNA sequence: TGTGCCAGTAGTACCACCGGACAGACTTATTCACCCCTCCACTTT. It codes for CASSTTGQTYSPLHF.

This clone was seen more than once but under ten times. CDR3 region: CAIRLGQGLHF. The CDR3 DNA sequence: TGTGCCATCAGGCTCGGGCAGGGGCTCCACTTT. The V gene is TRBV6-1, the J gene TRBJ1-6, with D possibly TRBD1 on 6 matching bases. Deletions cut 10 bases from V and 16 bases from J, with 17 bases between. Germline V CDR1 and CDR2: MNHNS, SASEGT. The CDR3 is 11 amino acids.

This sequence joins TRBV10-3 and TRBJ2-7, with 12 nucleotides matching TRBD2. This CDR3 is 15 amino acids long. Germline V gene data show CDR1 as ENHRY and CDR2 as SYGVKD. J gave up 1 base and V 6 bases, and 4 bases lay outside the gene matches. As DNA, the CDR3 is TGTGCCATCAGAGCACTAGCGGGGGGATCCTACGAGCAGTACTTC. Protein: CAIRALAGGSYEQYF.

The genes are TRBV10-1 and TRBJ1-2; no clear D. Germline values: CDR1 WNHNN, CDR2 SYGVQD (reference sequence). The CDR3 runs 12 residues. With 9 bases removed from V and 4 bases from J, the gap between germline ends came to 12 bases. The CDR3 reads CARAPTFYGYTF. The CDR3 DNA sequence: TGCGCCAGAGCCCCGACCTTCTATGGCTACACCTTC.